Following are 21 T cell receptor beta chains from one sample sequenced in a study of blood T cell repertoires in COVID-19. The method was immunoSEQ multiplex PCR; TCRdb's version includes in-frame clones alone and lacks a portion of them. The sample holds under 200,000 clones, roughly 80% seen once. Specimen: PBMCs or T cells enriched from blood (not recorded which). The origin of the receptors is a man aged 50-59 years who had recovered from COVID-19.

This clone was seen a few times. The CDR3 loop is CASSYMGRNQPQHF. CDR3 bases: TGTGCCAGCAGTTACATGGGGCGCAATCAGCCCCAGCATTTT. The V call is TRBV6-2 or TRBV6-3, the J call TRBJ1-5; D might be TRBD1 (5 bases). CDR1 and CDR2 from the germline V gene are MNHEY and SVGEGT. The V end was cut by 2 bases, the J end by 2 bases, with 7 bases between. The CDR3 contains 14 residues.

The CDR3 coding sequence is TGTGCCTGGAGTGTGGTCAGGCCGAACACTGAAGCTTTCTTT. It specifies CAWSVVRPNTEAFF. The chain uses TRBV30 and TRBJ1-1; D is unclear. CDR1 is GTSNPN and CDR2 is SVGIG in the germline V gene (reference sequence). The CDR3 has 14 amino acids. V was clipped by 0 bases and J by 1 base, with 9 bases between them.

This chain links TRBV27 with TRBJ2-1; weak D call: TRBD1 (5 bases). The CDR3 covers 14 residues. V was clipped by 8 bases and J by 2 bases, with 13 bases between them. Germline lookup yields CDR1 MNHEY and CDR2 SMNVEV (reference sequence). The CDR3 nucleotides read TGTGCCAGCCGGACCCAGGGAACCTACAATGAGCAGTTCTTC. It translates to CASRTQGTYNEQFF.

This clone showed up just a few times. The J gene is TRBJ2-2, the V gene TRBV5-1; TRBD1 might be the D (6 bases). CDR1 is SGHRS, CDR2 YFSETQ, per germline. Deletions cut 4 bases from V and 3 bases from J, with 13 bases between. The length of the CDR3 is 15 residues. CDR3 protein: CASSLLDSHTGELFF. The DNA for the CDR3 is TGCGCCAGCAGCCTCCTGGACAGTCACACCGGGGAGCTGTTTTTT. The whole variable domain, filled in from reference TRBV5-1 and TRBJ2-2, reads KAGVTQTPRYLIKTRGQQVTLSCSPISGHRSVSWYQQTPGQGLQFLFEYFSETQRNKGNFPGRFSGRQFSNSRSEMNVSTLELGDSALYLCASSLLDSHTGELFFGEGSRLTVL.

The J gene is TRBJ1-5, the V gene TRBV7-2; 8 bases line up with TRBD1. The germline CDR1 and CDR2 sequences are SGHTA and FQGNSA. V shed 5 bases, J shed 3 bases, and the junction held 6 bases outside the gene matches. This CDR3 is 15 amino acids long. The CDR3 DNA reads as TGTGCCAGCAGCCCGACAGGGGATCACAATCAGCCCCAGCATTTT. Amino acids: CASSPTGDHNQPQHF.

The chain uses TRBV7-9 and TRBJ1-2, with 7 bases identical to TRBD1. CDR1 SEHNR and CDR2 FQNEAQ come from the germline V gene (reference sequence). With V trimmed by 5 bases and J by 3 bases, 6 bases remained unmatched. This CDR3 is built from 14 residues. CDR3 sequence reads: CASSPAGTDYGYTF. CDR3 DNA: TGTGCCAGCAGCCCCGCCGGGACAGACTATGGCTACACCTTC.

V usage is TRBV6-5 and J usage is TRBJ2-3; a weak D match, TRBD2 (6 bases). Germline CDR1 is MNHEY and CDR2 is SVGAGI. With 2 bases removed from V and 0 bases from J, the gap between germline ends came to 12 bases. This CDR3 is built from 16 residues. CDR3 in amino acids: CASSYVLASSTDTQYF. CDR3 DNA: TGTGCCAGCAGTTACGTTCTAGCGTCTAGCACAGATACGCAGTATTTT.

The chain carries TRBV6-2 or TRBV6-3 and TRBJ2-3; TRBD2 might be the D (7 bases). The germline V gene encodes CDR1 MNHEY and CDR2 SVGEGT. The V gene lost 2 bases and the J gene lost 4 bases, with 13 bases spanning the gap. This CDR3 has 15 residues. The CDR3 reads CASSYEGGDSDTQYF. The CDR3 DNA reads as TGTGCCAGCAGTTACGAGGGGGGGGATTCAGATACGCAGTATTTT.

The CDR3 spells CASSGEQNEKLFF. The CDR3 nucleotides read TGTGCCAGCAGCGGAGAGCAGAATGAAAAACTGTTTTTT. The rearrangement joins TRBV7-9 to TRBJ1-4; no definite D call. The CDR3 runs 13 residues. Trimming stripped 5 bases from V and 5 bases from J, with 9 bases between. The V gene's germline CDR1 is SEHNR and CDR2 FQNEAQ (reference sequence).

The chain links TRBV19 to TRBJ1-5; weak D call: TRBD1 (6 bases). The germline CDR1 and CDR2 sequences are LNHDA and SQIVND (reference sequence). With 5 bases removed from V and 7 bases from J, the gap between germline ends came to 15 bases. The CDR3 extends over 14 amino acids. CDR3 nucleotide sequence: TGTGCCAGTAGTCCCGGGGGGGGCCGGCAGCCCCAGCATTTT. It specifies CASSPGGGRQPQHF.

The CDR3 spells CASSLARDEQYF. In DNA form, the CDR3 reads TGTGCCAGCAGCTTAGCGAGGGACGAGCAGTACTTC. J is TRBJ2-7 and V is TRBV7-9; D possibly corresponds to TRBD2 (5 bases). Germline CDR1 reads SEHNR; CDR2 reads FQNEAQ (reference sequence). V was trimmed by 0 bases and J by 5 bases, leaving 5 bases between them. The CDR3 extends over 12 amino acids.

V gene TRBV11-2 combines with J gene TRBJ1-5; 10 nucleotides line up with TRBD1. CDR1 and CDR2 (germline): SGHAT, FQNNGV. This CDR3 contains 15 residues. Trimming at V came to 5 bases and at J to 6 bases, leaving 7 bases not matched to a gene. The CDR3 spells CASSLGQGGVQPQHF. The CDR3 nucleotides read TGTGCCAGCAGCCTAGGACAGGGGGGAGTTCAGCCCCAGCATTTT.

The chain is built from TRBV19 and TRBJ1-5; 9 bases agree with TRBD1. Germline CDR1 is LNHDA and CDR2 is SQIVND (reference sequence). This CDR3 spans 14 amino acids. The junction had 4 bases not matched to a gene; V was cut back by 4 bases and J by 6 bases. The chain's CDR3 is CASSTSDRGQPQHF. CDR3 DNA: TGTGCCAGTAGTACCTCGGACAGGGGTCAGCCCCAGCATTTT.

The chain combines TRBV2 with TRBJ2-1, with TRBD2 matching over 8 bases. The CDR3 is 13 residues long. Germline V lookup: CDR1 SNHLY, CDR2 FYNNEI. The ends lost 5 bases at V and 5 bases at J; junction bases unmatched: 2. This chain's CDR3 is CASSREGNNEQFF. CDR3 coding DNA: TGTGCCAGCAGTCGGGAGGGGAACAATGAGCAGTTCTTC.

This clone was detected only once. The chain carries TRBV6-1 and TRBJ1-1; D remains unclear. Between the trimmed V and J ends, which lost 3 bases and 0 bases, there was a span of 11 bases. CDR1 and CDR2 (germline): MNHNS, SASEGT. This CDR3 is 15 amino acids long. The chain's CDR3 is CASSDEGLMNTEAFF. As DNA, the CDR3 is TGTGCCAGCAGTGATGAGGGATTGATGAACACTGAAGCTTTCTTT.

CDR3 in DNA: TGTGCCAGCAGTAGACAAAACACTGAAGCTTTCTTT. Encoded protein: CASSRQNTEAFF. V is TRBV6-5 and J is TRBJ1-1; D remains ambiguous. The germline V gene encodes CDR1 MNHEY and CDR2 SVGAGI. V was cut by 5 bases and J by 2 bases, with 6 bases left in between. This CDR3 has 12 residues.

V and J are TRBV6-5 and TRBJ1-1; no firm D call. V was clipped by 6 bases and J by 7 bases, with 18 bases between them. The length of the CDR3 is 14 residues. Germline CDR1 is MNHEY and CDR2 is SVGAGI. DNA for the CDR3: TGTGCCAGCAGCGGAGTCACGGGCGGGCATGAAGCTTTCTTT. Translating it yields CASSGVTGGHEAFF.

The chain joins TRBV19 to TRBJ1-2; the D gene is possibly TRBD1 (5 bases). V dropped 1 base and J dropped 1 base, with 7 bases sitting between them. The CDR3 runs to 14 residues. Germline CDR1 and CDR2: LNHDA and SQIVND (reference sequence). In DNA, the CDR3 is TGTGCCAGTAGTATAGGGGGCAGTAACTATGGCTACACCTTC. The encoded protein is CASSIGGSNYGYTF.

The chain combines TRBV9 with TRBJ2-6; TRBD2 might be the D (6 bases). The germline CDR1 and CDR2 sequences are SGDLS and YYNGEE. Trimming left V 4 bases short and J 0 bases short, with 17 bases between. The CDR3 runs to 18 residues. The CDR3 DNA reads TGTGCCAGCAGCCCGCTCGGACGGGGGAGCTCTGGGGCCAACGTCCTGACTTTC. Translation gives CASSPLGRGSSGANVLTF.

This clone appeared a few times. The chain couples TRBV6-5 to TRBJ1-5, with a weak D call TRBD1 (6 bases). The CDR3 runs to 15 residues. CDR1 is MNHEY, CDR2 SVGAGI, per germline. V shed 0 bases and J shed 7 bases, with 13 bases lying between them. Here the CDR3 reads CASSYSGGTGQPQHF. CDR3 nucleotides: TGTGCCAGCAGTTACTCAGGGGGAACTGGGCAGCCCCAGCATTTT.

This sequence joins TRBV6-2 or TRBV6-3 and TRBJ2-2; possible D gene TRBD1, 6 bases. The V and J ends lost 6 bases and 0 bases respectively, with 11 bases between them. The CDR3 consists of 15 residues. Germline CDR1 and CDR2: MNHEY and SVGEGT. The CDR3: CASSQAGANTGELFF. The CDR3 nucleotides are TGTGCCAGCAGCCAGGCAGGGGCGAACACCGGGGAGCTGTTTTTT.